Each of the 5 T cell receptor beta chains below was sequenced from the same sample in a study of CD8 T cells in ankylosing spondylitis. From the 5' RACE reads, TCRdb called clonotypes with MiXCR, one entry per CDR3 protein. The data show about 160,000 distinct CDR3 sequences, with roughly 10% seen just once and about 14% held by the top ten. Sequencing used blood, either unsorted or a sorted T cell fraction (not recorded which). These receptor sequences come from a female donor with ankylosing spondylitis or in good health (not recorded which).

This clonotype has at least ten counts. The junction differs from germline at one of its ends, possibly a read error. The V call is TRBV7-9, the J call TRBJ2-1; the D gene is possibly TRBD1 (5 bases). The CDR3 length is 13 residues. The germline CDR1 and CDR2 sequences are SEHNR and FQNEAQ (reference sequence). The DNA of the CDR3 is TGTGCCAGCAGCGTAGCCAGGGTGGACGAGCAGTTCTTC. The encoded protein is CASSVARVDEQFF.

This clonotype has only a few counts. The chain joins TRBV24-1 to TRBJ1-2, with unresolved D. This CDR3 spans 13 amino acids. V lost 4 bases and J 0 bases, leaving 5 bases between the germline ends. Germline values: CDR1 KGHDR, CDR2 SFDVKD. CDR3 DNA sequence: TGTGCCACCAGTGACGAGACTAACTATGGCTACACCTTC. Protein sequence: CATSDETNYGYTF.

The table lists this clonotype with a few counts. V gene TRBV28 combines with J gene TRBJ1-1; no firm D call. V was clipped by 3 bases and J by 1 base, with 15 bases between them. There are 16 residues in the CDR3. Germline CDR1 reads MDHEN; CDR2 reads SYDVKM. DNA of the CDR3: TGTGCCAGCAGTTTTTTGGGCAGATCAACGAACACTGAAGCTTTCTTT. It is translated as CASSFLGRSTNTEAFF. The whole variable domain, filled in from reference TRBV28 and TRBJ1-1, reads DVKVTQSSRYLVKRTGEKVFLECVQDMDHENMFWYRQDPGLGLRLIYFSYDVKMKEKGDIPEGYSVSREKKERFSLILESASTNQTSMYLCASSFLGRSTNTEAFFGQGTRLTVV.

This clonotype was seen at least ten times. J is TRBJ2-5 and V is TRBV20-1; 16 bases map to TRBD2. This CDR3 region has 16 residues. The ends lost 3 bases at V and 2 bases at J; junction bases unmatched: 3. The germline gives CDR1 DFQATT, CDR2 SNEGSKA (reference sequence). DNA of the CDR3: TGCAGTGCTAGGGGGACTAGCGGGAGGGAACAAGAGACCCAGTACTTC. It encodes CSARGTSGREQETQYF.

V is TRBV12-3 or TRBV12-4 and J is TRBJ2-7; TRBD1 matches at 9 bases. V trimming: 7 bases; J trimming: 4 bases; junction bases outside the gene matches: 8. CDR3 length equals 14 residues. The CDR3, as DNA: TGTGCCAGCAACACAGGGGGCGCCGGTTACGAGCAGTACTTC. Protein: CASNTGGAGYEQYF.